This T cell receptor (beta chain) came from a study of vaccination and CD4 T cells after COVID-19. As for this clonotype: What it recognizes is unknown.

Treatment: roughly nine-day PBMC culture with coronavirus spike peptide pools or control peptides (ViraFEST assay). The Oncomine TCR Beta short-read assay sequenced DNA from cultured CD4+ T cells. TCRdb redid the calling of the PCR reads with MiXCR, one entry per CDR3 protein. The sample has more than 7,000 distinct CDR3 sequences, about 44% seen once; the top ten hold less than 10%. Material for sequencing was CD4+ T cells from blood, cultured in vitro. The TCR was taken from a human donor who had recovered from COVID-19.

Here the CDR3 reads CSGGGDFETQYF. The DNA of the CDR3 is TGCAGTGGGGGGGGAGACTTTGAGACCCAGTACTTC. This chain uses TRBV20-1 with TRBJ2-5, with 7 bases fitting TRBD2. Germline CDR1 and CDR2: DFQATT and SNEGSKA (reference sequence). The CDR3 is 12 amino acids. V was clipped by 7 bases and J by 5 bases; unmatched bases: 7.